This is a list of T cell receptor beta chains from one sample in a study of T cells in tuberculosis. The repertoire was sequenced with immunoSEQ multiplex PCR; TCRdb's copy has only in-frame clones and lacks some. The data show 55,000 to 70,000 clones, 81% seen once. The sequencing sample was made of CD1b-GMM tetramer-negative cells sorted from PBMCs. Source of these receptors: an adult woman with latent tuberculosis. Each CDR3 is given with its conserved first and last residue. The D gene is left open where the match is weak.

D	V	J	CDR3	DNA
TRBD1	TRBV9	TRBJ2-1	CASSPRTGWGDEQFF	TGTGCCAGCAGCCCGAGGACAGGGTGGGGGGATGAGCAGTTCTTC
-	TRBV7-9	TRBJ1-2	CASSLDSAPSGYTF	TGTGCCAGCAGCTTGGACTCTGCCCCTAGTGGCTACACCTTC
-	TRBV6-6	TRBJ2-1	CASSAPQGKEFF	TGTGCCAGCAGTGCCCCACAGGGAAAGGAGTTCTTC
-	TRBV18	TRBJ2-4	CASSRSALRGNIQYF	TGTGCCAGCTCACGGTCAGCCCTCCGAGGGAACATTCAGTACTTC
TRBD2	TRBV15	TRBJ2-1	CATSRDRFAAGASYNEQFF	TGTGCCACCAGCAGAGATCGTTTCGCGGCGGGAGCTTCCTACAATGAGCAGTTCTTC
-	TRBV6-5	TRBJ2-5	CASSKGLAQETQYF	TGTGCCAGCAGTAAGGGACTTGCCCAAGAGACCCAGTACTTC
-	TRBV6-5	TRBJ2-5	CASSYSRASRQETQYF	TGTGCCAGCAGTTACTCGAGGGCTAGCCGACAAGAGACCCAGTACTTC
TRBD2	TRBV29-1	TRBJ2-1	CSVKAGVQYNEQFF	TGCAGCGTTAAAGCGGGGGTGCAATACAATGAGCAGTTCTTC
-	TRBV27	TRBJ1-5	CASGDGGLHQPQHF	TGTGCCAGCGGGGATGGCGGGCTTCATCAGCCCCAGCATTTT
TRBD2	TRBV7-9	TRBJ2-3	CASSPGTSGSDTQYF	TGTGCCAGCAGCCCCGGGACTAGCGGAAGCGATACGCAGTATTTT